The 21 T cell receptor beta chains in this list originate from one sample, sequenced in a study of OX40 agonist ivuxolimab in advanced cancers. Only in-frame clones appear in the TCRdb table, and some are missing; sequencing was by immunoSEQ multiplex PCR. The sample has around 76,000 clones; around 85% are singletons. The specimen was CD4+ or CD8+ T cells sorted from blood, collected in a trial of the OX40 agonist ivuxolimab. The origin of the receptors is an adult with an advanced solid tumor such as melanoma, head and neck, liver or kidney cancer.

The chain uses TRBV7-9 and TRBJ1-1; D unclear. Germline values: CDR1 SEHNR, CDR2 FQNEAQ (reference sequence). The CDR3 has 13 amino acids. V was pared by 3 bases and J by 4 bases, with 9 bases between. The DNA for the CDR3 is TGTGCCAGCAGCTTGAGTATGGGCACTGAAGCTTTCTTT. This codes for CASSLSMGTEAFF.

V usage is TRBV9 and J usage is TRBJ1-1, with TRBD1 identical over 7 bases. CDR3 size: 14 residues. Germline CDR1 SGDLS, CDR2 YYNGEE. J lost 4 bases, V lost 4 bases, and 7 bases had no gene match. The DNA for the CDR3 is TGTGCCAGCAGCCACCGGGACAGTACCACTGAAGCTTTCTTT. Its translation is CASSHRDSTTEAFF.

The V call is TRBV10-2, the J call TRBJ1-2; D remains ambiguous. This CDR3 comprises 15 residues. Trimming pared 0 bases from V and 4 bases from J, leaving 12 bases between. The germline CDR1 and CDR2 sequences are WSHSY and SAAADI. CDR3: CASSESPGFGYGYTF. Written as DNA, the CDR3 is TGCGCCAGCAGTGAGTCCCCCGGGTTTGGCTATGGCTACACCTTC.

The chain couples TRBV5-1 to TRBJ2-5, with D uncertain. The CDR3 has 14 residues. CDR1 and CDR2 (germline): SGHRS, YFSETQ. V gave up 0 bases and J gave up 0 bases, with 6 bases separating them. This CDR3 is CASSLDSNQETQYF. In nucleotides, the CDR3 is TGCGCCAGCAGCTTGGACAGCAACCAAGAGACCCAGTACTTC.

The chain joins TRBV2 to TRBJ2-3, with a tentative D call TRBD2 (5 bases). This CDR3 region has 19 residues. CDR1 is SNHLY, CDR2 FYNNEI, per germline. Trimming pared 3 bases from V and 1 base from J, leaving 23 bases between. CDR3 coding DNA: TGTGCCAGCAGTGATCTTTCGGGGTCGATGCAAGCCGGCACAGATACGCAGTATTTT. Protein sequence: CASSDLSGSMQAGTDTQYF.

The CDR3 sequence is CASSLIGTVSVDTQYF. CDR3 DNA: TGTGCCAGCAGTTTAATTGGGACAGTGTCCGTAGATACGCAGTATTTT. The V call is TRBV27, the J call TRBJ2-3, with 7 bases aligning to TRBD1. CDR1 is MNHEY and CDR2 is SMNVEV in the germline V gene (reference sequence). The CDR3 sequence is 16 residues long. J gave up 5 bases and V 2 bases, and 10 bases lay outside the gene matches.

The V call is TRBV6-4, the J call TRBJ2-2, with 9 bases aligning to TRBD2. Germline V gene sequence: CDR1 MRHNA, CDR2 SNTAGT. V was pared by 0 bases and J by 3 bases, with 20 bases of the junction left unmatched. The CDR3 sequence is 22 residues long. In nucleotides, the CDR3 is TGTGCCAGCAGTGACTCTTTTCCCCGGCTAGCGGGGAGCGGGGTGGACACCGGGGAGCTGTTTTTT. It specifies CASSDSFPRLAGSGVDTGELFF.

The rearrangement links TRBV19 to TRBJ2-1; D gene unclear. The germline gives CDR1 LNHDA, CDR2 SQIVND (reference sequence). V gave up 0 bases and J gave up 3 bases, with 9 bases separating them. The CDR3 is 15 amino acids. This CDR3 is CASSIDLKVYNEQFF. DNA for the CDR3: TGTGCCAGTAGTATAGATTTGAAAGTCTACAATGAGCAGTTCTTC.

Only one count was recorded for this clone. This chain joins TRBV28 and TRBJ2-1, with D tentatively TRBD1 (6 bases). This CDR3 is built from 14 residues. V was clipped by 8 bases and J by 7 bases, with 18 bases between them. The germline V gene encodes CDR1 MDHEN and CDR2 SYDVKM. CDR3 nucleotides: TGTGCCAGCCTTAGGGGGATGGATACGAATGAGCAGTTCTTC. As protein: CASLRGMDTNEQFF.

The rearrangement uses TRBV6-6 and TRBJ1-4; D is ambiguous. Germline values: CDR1 MNHNY, CDR2 SVGAGI (reference sequence). Deletions cut 2 bases from V and 8 bases from J, with 9 bases between. The CDR3 has 13 amino acids. Written as DNA, the CDR3 is TGTGCCAGCAGTTACCGGGGTACAGAAAAACTGTTTTTT. This encodes CASSYRGTEKLFF.

The chain is built from TRBV19 and TRBJ2-1; D is uncertain. Trimming cost V 6 bases and J 2 bases, with 8 bases left between them. From germline, CDR1 is LNHDA and CDR2 SQIVND (reference sequence). The CDR3 has 13 residues. As DNA, the CDR3 is TGTGCCAGTAGCGGGTTCGCCTACAATGAGCAGTTCTTC. Amino acid sequence: CASSGFAYNEQFF.

This chain connects TRBV10-3 to TRBJ1-1, with D possibly TRBD1 on 5 matching bases. Trimming shortened V by 7 bases and J by 0 bases, and 12 bases separated the two germline ends. Germline V lookup: CDR1 ENHRY, CDR2 SYGVKD. CDR3 length equals 14 residues. The CDR3 here is CAITTGGVNTEAFF. CDR3 in DNA: TGTGCCATCACAACAGGAGGGGTGAACACTGAAGCTTTCTTT.

The chain has TRBV28 and TRBJ1-5; TRBD1 aligns across 8 bases. J gave up 6 bases and V 2 bases, and 6 bases lay outside the gene matches. The CDR3 totals 15 residues. Germline loops: CDR1 MDHEN, CDR2 SYDVKM. CDR3 in DNA: TGTGCCAGCAGTTTAAAGGACAGGGTCCGTCAGCCCCAGCATTTT. This translates into CASSLKDRVRQPQHF.

The CDR3 reads CASARDRGSYNEQFF. As DNA, the CDR3 is TGTGCCAGCGCCCGGGACAGGGGCTCCTACAATGAGCAGTTCTTC. The chain couples TRBV25-1 to TRBJ2-1; the match to TRBD1 covers 10 bases. Germline trimming cut 8 bases from V and 0 bases from J; bases unmatched to any gene: 4. Germline V gene sequence: CDR1 MGHDK, CDR2 SYGVNS. The CDR3 extends over 15 amino acids.

In nucleotides, the CDR3 is TGTGCCAGCAGCTCTGTAGCGGGAGGTTCCTACGAGCAGTACTTC. Protein sequence: CASSSVAGGSYEQYF. J is TRBJ2-7 and V is TRBV7-2; 10 nucleotides align to TRBD2. V was clipped by 4 bases and J by 1 base; unmatched bases: 4. Germline V gene data show CDR1 as SGHTA and CDR2 as FQGNSA. This CDR3 region has 15 residues.

This chain links TRBV7-6 with TRBJ2-5, with 15 bases lining up with TRBD2. The germline V gene has CDR1 SGHVS and CDR2 FNYEAQ. The CDR3 runs 17 residues. Unmatched junction bases numbered 6, after V lost 5 bases and J lost 2 bases. The CDR3 sequence is CASSPGLAGGPQETQYF. CDR3 DNA sequence: TGTGCCAGCAGCCCCGGACTAGCGGGGGGGCCGCAAGAGACCCAGTACTTC.

This chain links TRBV5-6 with TRBJ2-3; D remains ambiguous. CDR3 length equals 16 residues. The germline gives CDR1 SGHDT, CDR2 YYEEEE. The V and J ends lost 0 bases and 5 bases respectively, with 16 bases between them. CDR3 bases: TGTGCCAGCAGCTTGGAAGGGCTGACCGTGGGAGATACGCAGTATTTT. Translating gives CASSLEGLTVGDTQYF. Full variable domain (remainder filled in from reference TRBV5-6 and TRBJ2-3): DAGVTQSPTHLIKTRGQQVTLRCSPKSGHDTVSWYQQALGQGPQFIFQYYEEEERQRGNFPDRFSGHQFPNYSSELNVNALLLGDSALYLCASSLEGLTVGDTQYFGPGTRLTVL.

The chain uses TRBV7-3 and TRBJ1-6; D remains unclear. The CDR3 is 15 amino acids. CDR1 and CDR2 (germline): SGHTA, FQGTGA. Deletions cut 0 bases from V and 6 bases from J, with 9 bases between. CDR3 nucleotide sequence: TGTGCCAGCAGCTTAACAGGGAGCGGTAATTCACCCCTCCACTTT. As protein: CASSLTGSGNSPLHF.

The genes are TRBV29-1 and TRBJ2-3; a weak D match, TRBD1 (6 bases). From germline, CDR1 is SQVTM and CDR2 ANQGSEA. V lost 3 bases to trimming and J lost 3 bases, with 13 bases between them. The CDR3 contains 14 residues. The CDR3 spells CSVDRPQGTDTQYF. The CDR3 DNA reads TGCAGCGTTGATAGGCCCCAGGGGACAGATACGCAGTATTTT.

The DNA of the CDR3 is TGTGCCAGACAGGGGAACACCGGGGAGCTGTTTTTT. This codes for CARQGNTGELFF. This rearrangement joins TRBV2 to TRBJ2-2; D is possibly TRBD1 (6 bases). With 9 bases removed from V and 1 base from J, the gap between germline ends came to 6 bases. Germline V gene sequence: CDR1 SNHLY, CDR2 FYNNEI. The length of the CDR3 is 12 residues.

The chain combines TRBV6-1 with TRBJ2-3; D not resolved. The ends were cut back, 5 bases at V and 5 bases at J, with 14 bases in the middle. Germline V gene sequence: CDR1 MNHNS, CDR2 SASEGT. The CDR3 consists of 14 residues. CDR3 amino acids: CASSLAQVKDTQYF. For the CDR3, the DNA is TGTGCCAGCAGTCTGGCTCAAGTCAAAGATACGCAGTATTTT.